The 3 T cell receptor beta chains in this list originate from one sample, sequenced in a study of spatial heterogeneity in lung cancer. As to time point: sample taken at primary tumor resection. TCRdb processed the 5' RACE reads anew with MiXCR; each CDR3 protein has one entry. The top ten hold approximately 9% of the sample, which has roughly 15,000 distinct CDR3 sequences, roughly 3.6% seen once. Sample: normal lung tissue next to the tumor, taken at surgery. These receptors all come from a male donor with early-stage non-small cell lung cancer.

This clonotype was recorded many times. Because the library targeted alpha chains, this beta chain is an off-target read whose size means little. The gene calls are TRBV20-1 and TRBJ1-1; D is undetermined. The V and J ends lost 0 bases and 5 bases respectively, with 13 bases between them. The CDR3 sequence is 14 residues long. Germline CDR1 is DFQATT and CDR2 is SNEGSKA (reference sequence). CDR3 loop: CSARDLGGITEAFF. The CDR3 DNA reads TGCAGTGCTAGAGATCTAGGAGGAATTACTGAAGCTTTCTTT.

There are many counts of this clonotype. A read error may account for a junction end that differs from germline. Because this beta chain is a stray read in a library intended to capture alpha chains, its abundance should not be given much weight. V and J are TRBV7-7 and TRBJ2-1, with D perhaps assigned TRBD1 or TRBD2 (5 bases each). The CDR3 consists of 13 residues. CDR1 and CDR2 (germline): SSHAT, FNYEAQ (reference sequence). CDR3 sequence (DNA): TGTGCTAGCAGTGATGGGGGACACAATGAGCAGTTCTTC. Translating gives CASSDGGHNEQFF.

The sample holds many counts of this clonotype. This beta chain represents an off-target read in a library built for alpha chains; its size is of limited meaning. The chain joins TRBV2 to TRBJ2-7; 9 bases agree with TRBD2. This CDR3 is 15 amino acids long. Germline CDR1 and CDR2: SNHLY and FYNNEI. The V and J ends lost 6 bases and 1 base, in that order; junction bases with no gene match: 7. The CDR3 sequence: CASREGSGRSYEQYF. The CDR3, as DNA: TGTGCCAGCAGGGAGGGGAGCGGGAGGTCCTACGAGCAGTACTTC.